Listed below are T cell receptor beta chains from one sample, sequenced in a study of shared clonotypes between healthy human individuals. Here immunoSEQ multiplex PCR was the method, and the copy in TCRdb shows in-frame clones only, minus some. Among 2 million to 3 million clones listed, approximately 93% were seen once. Sequenced material: naive CD4+ T cells from PBMCs. Every receptor here comes from a man aged 18 to 35 in good health. Some clones in this sample may be carry-over from other donors' samples. Both conserved end residues are part of each CDR3. D genes are given only for firm matches. Not all rows give a size; the values are once, few, many and, for expanded clones, a class.

CDR3 length	clone size	J gene	D gene	V gene	CDR3 DNA	CDR3 protein
15	-	TRBJ2-5	-	TRBV19	TGTGCCAGTAGTATAGCCCCTTTTACGGGGGAGACCCAGTACTTC	CASSIAPFTGETQYF
15	-	TRBJ2-3	TRBD2	TRBV5-4	TGTGCCAGCAGGGCTATCGGGAGGGCCAAAGATACGCAGTATTTT	CASRAIGRAKDTQYF
14	-	TRBJ1-2	-	TRBV5-1	TGCGCCAGCAGCTTGGTGTCGGGGGGCTATGGCTACACCTTC	CASSLVSGGYGYTF
15	-	TRBJ2-7	TRBD2	TRBV2	TGTGCCAGCAGTGAAGAAACTAGCGGGAGGGGAGAGCAGTACTTC	CASSEETSGRGEQYF
15	-	TRBJ2-1	TRBD2	TRBV5-4	TGTGCCAGCAGCTCGCCGGGACTAGCGGACAATGAGCAGTTCTTC	CASSSPGLADNEQFF
13	once	TRBJ2-2	-	TRBV2	TGTGCCAGCAATTTGGGTTGGGCCGGGGAGCTGTTTTTT	CASNLGWAGELFF
13	-	TRBJ1-6	-	TRBV7-3	TGTGCCAGCAGCTTAAGCAGGAATTCACCCCTCCACTTT	CASSLSRNSPLHF
14	-	TRBJ2-6	-	TRBV27	TGTGCCAGCAGCTCCAGGGTAGGGGCCAACGTCCTGACTTTC	CASSSRVGANVLTF
15	few	TRBJ2-5	-	TRBV7-9	TGTGCCAGCAGCCCACAAGGAGGGGGCGCAGGGACCCAGTACTTC	CASSPQGGGAGTQYF
12	-	TRBJ1-2	-	TRBV15	TGTGCCACCAGCAGAGTCGGGGCTGGCTACACCTTC	CATSRVGAGYTF
15	few	TRBJ1-2	TRBD1	TRBV4-1	TGCGCCAGCAGCACCCCAGGACAGGGGGTAAGTGGCTACACCTTC	CASSTPGQGVSGYTF
13	few	TRBJ1-2	-	TRBV12-5	TGTGCTAGTGGCCTCGGACAGCAGTATGGCTACACCTTC	CASGLGQQYGYTF
14	-	TRBJ1-2	-	TRBV14	TGTGCCAGCAGCCAAGACTGGACCACATATCTCGGGGACTTC	CASSQDWTTYLGDF
12	-	TRBJ2-7	-	TRBV6-6	TGTGCCAGCAGTTCGACCGGGAACGAGCAGTACTTC	CASSSTGNEQYF
15	once	TRBJ1-1	-	TRBV11-2	TGTGCCAGCAGCTTAATGAGGGCCTCGAACACTGAAGCTTTCTTT	CASSLMRASNTEAFF
16	once	TRBJ2-6	-	TRBV2	TGTGCCAGCAGTGAAGCGCTGACAGCTGGGGCCAACGTCCTGACTTTC	CASSEALTAGANVLTF
18	-	TRBJ2-4	TRBD2	TRBV10-1	TGCGCCACCTCACGACTAGCGGGAGTAGGTGGGTCCAAAAACATTCAGTACTTC	CATSRLAGVGGSKNIQYF
16	-	TRBJ2-1	TRBD1	TRBV5-4	TGTGCCAGCAGCCCCGGACAGGGGATAACCTACAATGAGCAGTTCTTC	CASSPGQGITYNEQFF
15	-	TRBJ2-7	-	TRBV28	TGTGCCAGCAGTAGCCGACAGCGGAGCTCCTACGAGCAGTACTTC	CASSSRQRSSYEQYF
15	-	TRBJ1-2	-	TRBV27	TGTGCCAGCAGTTTATCGTTCAGGCCTTGGGGAGGCTACACCTTC	CASSLSFRPWGGYTF
14	once	TRBJ2-7	-	TRBV6-5	TGTGCCAGCAGCCTGGGAGTCTACTCCTACGAGCAGTACTTC	CASSLGVYSYEQYF
16	-	TRBJ1-5	-	TRBV15	TGTGCCACCAGCAGAGATTCACTAGGAAGTAATCAGCCCCAGCATTTT	CATSRDSLGSNQPQHF
15	once	TRBJ2-7	-	TRBV7-3	TGTGCCAGCAGCTTAGCTCAGGGGGGCGCGGAAGAGCAGTACTTC	CASSLAQGGAEEQYF
12	-	TRBJ2-1	-	TRBV5-1	TGCGCCAGCAGCCCTACACTGGATGAGCAGTTCTTC	CASSPTLDEQFF
13	-	TRBJ1-2	-	TRBV28	TGTGCCAGCAGTTTTAGTCAGTCCCATGGCTACACCTTC	CASSFSQSHGYTF
13	-	TRBJ2-2	-	TRBV28	TGTGCCAGCAGTCTTCGACAGCGTTGGGGGCTGTTTTTT	CASSLRQRWGLFF
13	-	TRBJ2-7	-	TRBV4-3	TGCGCCAGCAGCCAAGTCGGGGGCTCCGAGCAGTACTTC	CASSQVGGSEQYF
18	-	TRBJ2-2	TRBD2	TRBV9	TGTGCCAGCAGCCCCCGGACCCTTAGCGGGGGTAGCACCGGGGAGCTGTTTTTT	CASSPRTLSGGSTGELFF
19	-	TRBJ2-3	TRBD2	TRBV5-4	TGTGCCAGCAGCCCCGGGACTAGCGGGAGGTCGTCTAGCACAGATACGCAGTATTTT	CASSPGTSGRSSSTDTQYF
14	-	TRBJ1-2	-	TRBV7-2	TGTGCCAGCAGCCCCCGACCGGGGGATTATGGCTACACCTTC	CASSPRPGDYGYTF
10	-	TRBJ2-7	-	TRBV20-1	TGCAGTGCCGGAGGGGGCGAGCAGTACTTC	CSAGGGEQYF
14	-	TRBJ2-3	TRBD1	TRBV28	TGTGCCAGCAGTTTACGACAGGGTCCAGATACGCAGTATTTT	CASSLRQGPDTQYF
15	-	TRBJ2-6	-	TRBV9	TGTGCCAGCAGCGTACGGAGCTCTGGGGCCAACGTCCTGACTTTC	CASSVRSSGANVLTF
16	-	TRBJ1-2	-	TRBV7-9	TGTGCCAGCAGCTTAGGAGGGGCCGAAGCTAACTATGGCTACACCTTC	CASSLGGAEANYGYTF
16	-	TRBJ2-7	TRBD2	TRBV27	TGTGCCAGCACCCCCCGAACTAGCGGGAGGGCCTACGAGCAGTACTTC	CASTPRTSGRAYEQYF
15	-	TRBJ2-1	TRBD2	TRBV29-1	TGCAGCGCGAGAAAAGGGACTAGCGGGATCAATGAGCAGTTCTTC	CSARKGTSGINEQFF
14	-	TRBJ2-6	TRBD1	TRBV7-9	TGTGCCAGCAGGGACAGGGCTGGGGCCAACGTCCTGACTTTC	CASRDRAGANVLTF
13	once	TRBJ1-2	-	TRBV5-4	TGTGCCAGCACGCAGGGAGTGAACTATGGCTACACCTTC	CASTQGVNYGYTF
17	-	TRBJ1-6	-	TRBV27	TGTGCCAGCAGTTTTAGGGGAGGAAGGGCCAATAATTCACCCCTCCACTTT	CASSFRGGRANNSPLHF
16	-	TRBJ2-6	TRBD1	TRBV30	TGTGCCTCAACGGACAGGGGCAGCTCTGGGGCCAACGTCCTGACTTTC	CASTDRGSSGANVLTF
16	-	TRBJ1-4	-	TRBV5-1	TGCGCCAGCAGCTTGGCCGGGAATACAGTTAATGAAAAACTGTTTTTT	CASSLAGNTVNEKLFF
15	-	TRBJ1-4	-	TRBV30	TGTGCCTGGAGTTCACAGGGTTTAAGGAGTGAAAAACTGTTTTTT	CAWSSQGLRSEKLFF
18	-	TRBJ2-7	TRBD1	TRBV5-1	TGCGCCAGCAGCCCAAGACTCACAGGGGCCCAACCTACCTACGAGCAGTACTTC	CASSPRLTGAQPTYEQYF
17	-	TRBJ2-7	TRBD2	TRBV4-1	TGCGCCAGCAGCCAACCTAGCGGGAGCATATACTCCTACGAGCAGTACTTC	CASSQPSGSIYSYEQYF
15	-	TRBJ1-5	TRBD1	TRBV2	TGTGCCAGCAGTGTTGAGGGGGCGCAGGTTCAGCCCCAGCATTTT	CASSVEGAQVQPQHF
16	-	TRBJ2-1	TRBD1	TRBV9	TGTGCCAGCAGCCACACCGGGACAGGGGCCTACAATGAGCAGTTCTTC	CASSHTGTGAYNEQFF
16	-	TRBJ2-5	-	TRBV7-8	TGTGCCAGCAGCTTAACTTTCGGCCGAAACCAAGAGACCCAGTACTTC	CASSLTFGRNQETQYF
14	-	TRBJ2-7	TRBD2	TRBV28	TGTGCCACCCTATCAGGCGGGAGCTCCCACGAGCAGTACTTC	CATLSGGSSHEQYF
10	-	TRBJ2-1	-	TRBV6-1	TGTGCCAGCCTACTACCCGAGCAGTTCTTC	CASLLPEQFF
13	-	TRBJ2-5	-	TRBV30	TGTGCCTGGAGCGTGACAGGAGGGGAGACCCAGTACTTC	CAWSVTGGETQYF
13	-	TRBJ1-1	-	TRBV4-3	TGCGCCAGCAGCCAAGTTAGGGGCACTGAAGCTTTCTTT	CASSQVRGTEAFF